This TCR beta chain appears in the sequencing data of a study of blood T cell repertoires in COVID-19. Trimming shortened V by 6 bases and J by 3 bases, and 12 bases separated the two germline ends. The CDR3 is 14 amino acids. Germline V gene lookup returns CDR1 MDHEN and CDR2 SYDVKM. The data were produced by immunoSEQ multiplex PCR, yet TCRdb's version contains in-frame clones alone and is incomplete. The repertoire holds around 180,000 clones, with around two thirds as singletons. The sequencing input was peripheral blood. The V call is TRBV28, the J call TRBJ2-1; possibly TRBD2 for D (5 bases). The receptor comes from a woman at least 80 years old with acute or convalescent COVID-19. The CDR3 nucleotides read TGTGCCAGCAGGGCGTCGGACTTCTACAATGAGCAGTTCTTC. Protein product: CASRASDFYNEQFF.